These 26 T cell receptor beta chains share one sample of origin, sequenced in a study of regulatory T cells in long-lasting Graves disease. In building TCR beta libraries, iRepertoire HTBI primers were used together with Arm-PCR of CDR3 regions. TCRdb reprocessed the multiplex PCR reads with MiXCR, giving one entry per CDR3 protein. The sample has some 370,000 distinct CDR3 sequences; approximately 10% are singletons. The time point: newly diagnosed GD, antithyroid drugs for less than 3 months. After RNA was extracted from PBMCs, the TCR library was made from it. These data also featured in a second study, about T cells in Graves' hyperthyroidism and ophthalmopathy.

The sample here was peripheral blood mononuclear cells (PBMCs), taken at new diagnosis, from a patient treated with antithyroid drugs. The receptors were sampled from a woman under 30 with Graves disease.

As to this clonotype: Sequence at one end of the junction differs from germline and may be a read error. This chain connects TRBV4-3 to TRBJ1-1, with no clear D. In germline, CDR1 is LGHNA, CDR2 YSLEER. The CDR3 runs to 13 residues. The CDR3 region has the DNA TGCGCCAGCGGCCAAGACCCACCGCACGGAGCTTTCTTT. Its translation: CASGQDPPHGAFF.

CDR3 bases: TGCAGCGTTGACCTGGGGGCCACAGATACGCAGTATTTT. This encodes CSVDLGATDTQYF. The J gene is TRBJ2-3, the V gene TRBV29-1; perhaps TRBD1 as D (6 bases). V was shortened by 3 bases and J by 2 bases, with 9 bases between the two germline ends. The CDR3 has 13 amino acids. Germline V CDR1 and CDR2: SQVTM, ANQGSEA.

This clonotype came up many times. The chain is built from TRBV12-3 or TRBV12-4 and TRBJ2-1, with D perhaps being TRBD1 or TRBD2 (5 bases each). V was pared by 2 bases and J by 4 bases, with 12 bases between. There are 15 residues in the CDR3. CDR3 protein: CASSLWGEGYNEQFF. In DNA, the CDR3 is TGTGCCAGCAGTTTATGGGGAGAGGGGTACAATGAGCAGTTCTTC.

There are a few counts of this clonotype. The chain uses TRBV6-2 or TRBV6-3 and TRBJ2-5; D possibly corresponds to TRBD2 (7 bases). This CDR3 has 16 residues. Germline CDR1 is MNHEY and CDR2 is SVGEGT. V was trimmed by 7 bases and J by 0 bases, leaving 18 bases between them. The CDR3 nucleotides read TGTGCCAGCACAATCGGGGGGCTAACTTACCAAGAGACCCAGTACTTC. Its translation is CASTIGGLTYQETQYF.

This clonotype was observed many times. The CDR3 spells CASSLAGGANTGELFF. The CDR3, as DNA: TGTGCCAGCAGCTTGGCCGGAGGAGCGAACACCGGGGAGCTGTTTTTT. The V gene is TRBV11-3, the J gene TRBJ2-2; D is perhaps TRBD2 (5 bases). V lost 3 bases, J lost 0 bases, and 11 bases lay in between. The V gene's germline CDR1 is SGHNT and CDR2 YENEEA. This CDR3 has 16 residues. The full variable domain, with the rest looked up from reference TRBV11-3 and TRBJ2-2, is EAGVVQSPRYKIIEKKQPVAFWCNPISGHNTLYWYLQNLGQGPELLIRYENEEAVDDSQLPKDRFSAERLKGVDSTLKIQPAELGDSAVYLCASSLAGGANTGELFFGEGSRLTVL.

This clonotype was picked up many times. The chain links TRBV11-2 to TRBJ2-1, with TRBD2 matching over 7 bases. The CDR3 is made up of 22 amino acids. V was clipped by 1 base and J by 1 base; unmatched bases: 22. Germline CDR1 reads SGHAT; CDR2 reads FQNNGV. DNA for the CDR3: TGTGCCAGCAGCTTAGGGATGGGAGTGGGAGGGCTGACTGGATTGTCCTACAATGAGCAGTTCTTC. Translating gives CASSLGMGVGGLTGLSYNEQFF.

There are many counts of this clonotype. CDR3 coding DNA: TGTGCCACCAACAAGGGAGCGGTGGACTATGGCTACACCTTC. It yields the protein CATNKGAVDYGYTF. The rearrangement uses TRBV15 and TRBJ1-2; no reliable D call. Deletions cut 7 bases from V and 3 bases from J, with 15 bases between. The CDR3 has 14 residues. Germline V gives CDR1 LNHNV, CDR2 YYDKDF (reference sequence). The variable domain in full, with the rest retrieved from reference TRBV15 and TRBJ1-2, is DAMVIQNPRYQVTQFGKPVTLSCSQTLNHNVMYWYQQKSSQAPKLLFHYYDKDFNNEADTPDNFQSRRPNTSFCFLDIRSPGLGDTAMYLCATNKGAVDYGYTFGSGTRLTVV.

The table lists this clonotype with many counts. This chain uses TRBV6-2 or TRBV6-3 with TRBJ2-7, with 7 bases that match TRBD1. CDR1 MNHEY and CDR2 SVGEGT come from the germline V gene. There are 13 residues in the CDR3. Trimming removed 6 bases from V and 3 bases from J; junction bases left unmatched: 5. CDR3 region: CASSDRVLYEQYF. CDR3 sequence (DNA): TGTGCCAGCAGCGACAGGGTACTCTACGAGCAGTACTTC.

J is TRBJ2-3 and V is TRBV24-1; D remains ambiguous. Germline V gives CDR1 KGHDR, CDR2 SFDVKD. Trimming removed 0 bases from V and 4 bases from J, with 7 bases in between. This CDR3 has 14 residues. The CDR3 here is CATSDLNDSDTQYF. CDR3 coding DNA: TGTGCCACCAGTGATTTGAACGACTCAGATACGCAGTATTTT.

This chain connects TRBV6-5 to TRBJ1-1; TRBD1 matches at 9 bases. The CDR3 loop spans 15 amino acids. V trimming: 2 bases; J trimming: 6 bases; junction bases outside the gene matches: 7. Germline V gene sequence: CDR1 MNHEY, CDR2 SVGAGI. The CDR3 bases are TGTGCCAGCAGTTACACTAACAGGGGGCAGCCTGAAGCTTTCTTT. Translation: CASSYTNRGQPEAFF.

This sequence joins TRBV5-5 and TRBJ2-1; TRBD1 matches 8 bases. Germline V gene data show CDR1 as SGHKS and CDR2 as YYEKEE (reference sequence). The CDR3 is 14 residues long. V dropped 4 bases and J dropped 4; count of bases not matched to a gene: 4. DNA for the CDR3: TGTGCCAGCAGCCGGGACAGGCTGTACAATGAGCAGTTCTTC. This encodes CASSRDRLYNEQFF.

This clonotype has a handful of counts. The chain uses TRBV20-1 and TRBJ2-3; 8 positions match TRBD1. Losses at the gene ends were 0 bases for V and 1 base for J; bases not matched to a gene: 12. Germline CDR1 is DFQATT and CDR2 is SNEGSKA (reference sequence). The length of the CDR3 is 18 residues. CDR3 nucleotides: TGCAGTGCTAGAGAGGGGCAGGGGGCGAACCCCGGCACAGATACGCAGTATTTT. Translated, it gives CSAREGQGANPGTDTQYF.

This clonotype was detected many times. CDR3 in amino acids: CASGGIPKYEQYF. The CDR3 region has the DNA TGTGCCAGCGGGGGGATTCCCAAATACGAGCAGTACTTC. This chain joins TRBV28 and TRBJ2-7; a possible D gene is TRBD2 (6 bases). CDR3 length equals 13 residues. Germline V gives CDR1 MDHEN, CDR2 SYDVKM. V dropped 8 bases and J dropped 4 bases, with 15 bases sitting between them. Together with reference TRBV28 and TRBJ2-7, the CDR3 gives the full variable domain: DVKVTQSSRYLVKRTGEKVFLECVQDMDHENMFWYRQDPGLGLRLIYFSYDVKMKEKGDIPEGYSVSREKKERFSLILESASTNQTSMYLCASGGIPKYEQYFGPGTRLTVT.

This clonotype was seen a few times. The V and J genes are TRBV7-2 and TRBJ2-5, with TRBD2 matching over 8 bases. From germline, CDR1 is SGHTA and CDR2 FQGNSA. This CDR3 contains 16 residues. V was pared by 1 base and J by 1 base, with 5 bases of the junction left unmatched. The CDR3 DNA reads as TGTGCCAGCAGCTTAGAGCGGGGGAGCTTCCAAGAGACCCAGTACTTC. This translates into CASSLERGSFQETQYF.

This clonotype was observed at least ten times. The chain joins TRBV27 to TRBJ2-7; 10 positions match TRBD2. Trimming at V came to 4 bases and at J to 6 bases, leaving 15 bases not matched to a gene. This CDR3 has 17 amino acids. Germline V lookup: CDR1 MNHEY, CDR2 SMNVEV (reference sequence). This chain's CDR3 is CASSSGAGGRVRSEQYF. The CDR3 nucleotides read TGTGCCAGCAGTTCGGGAGCGGGAGGGAGAGTGCGAAGCGAGCAGTACTTC.

Regarding this clonotype: A much larger clone is a single base away; this may be a read error. This chain connects TRBV29-1 to TRBJ2-1; 10 bases are a match to TRBD2. CDR1 SQVTM and CDR2 ANQGSEA come from the germline V gene. The length of the CDR3 is 17 residues. The CDR3 is CSVEGVAGGRTYNGQFF. The CDR3 region has the DNA TGCAGCGTTGAAGGGGTAGCGGGAGGCCGAACATACAATGGGCAGTTCTTC.

Comments on this clonotype: This is likely an artifact of a read error, given a far larger clone one base away. This sequence joins TRBV28 and TRBJ2-7, with TRBD1 identical over 7 bases. The CDR3 is 16 amino acids. The V and J ends lost 1 base and 7 bases, in that order; junction bases with no gene match: 13. From germline, CDR1 is MDHEN and CDR2 SYDVKM. CDR3 protein: CASSLYGTVEWNEQYF. The CDR3 nucleotides read TGTGCCAGCAGTTTATACGGGACAGTGGAGTGGAATGAGCAGTACTTC.

In the case of this clonotype: A far larger clone is only one base removed, so a read error is likely. V is TRBV11-2 and J is TRBJ2-5, with 7 bases identical to TRBD2. Germline-derived CDR1 and CDR2 are SGHAT and FQNNGV. The CDR3 has 18 amino acids. The CDR3 DNA is TGTGCCAGCAGCTTAGTCGCGCTAGCGGAGACGTACTACAATGAGCGGTTCTTC. Protein sequence: CASSLVALAETYYNERFF.

This clonotype was recorded many times. The chain is built from TRBV24-1 and TRBJ2-1; 9 nucleotides agree with TRBD1. V was clipped by 5 bases and J by 3 bases; unmatched bases: 4. The CDR3 length is 15 residues. The germline gives CDR1 KGHDR, CDR2 SFDVKD. The CDR3: CATSAGQGFYNEQFF. The CDR3 DNA follows: TGTGCCACCAGTGCGGGACAGGGTTTCTACAATGAGCAGTTCTTC.

At least ten counts were recorded for this clonotype. This chain connects TRBV11-3 to TRBJ2-3; D unclear. V was pared by 1 base and J by 4 bases, with 9 bases between. This CDR3 region has 14 residues. Germline values: CDR1 SGHNT, CDR2 YENEEA. The CDR3 loop reads CASSLGVLPDTQYF. In nucleotides, the CDR3 is TGTGCCAGCAGCTTAGGAGTTCTTCCAGATACGCAGTATTTT.

This clonotype was seen repeatedly, ten times or more. V gene TRBV28 combines with J gene TRBJ2-7, with 10 bases that match TRBD2. From germline, CDR1 is MDHEN and CDR2 SYDVKM. There are 17 residues in the CDR3. Germline trimming cut 3 bases from V and 3 bases from J; bases unmatched to any gene: 11. CDR3 protein: CASSFELAGYDSYEQYF. The CDR3 nucleotides read TGTGCCAGCAGTTTCGAACTAGCGGGATACGACAGCTACGAGCAGTACTTC.

This clonotype has a count of ten or more. The J gene is TRBJ2-4, the V gene TRBV10-3, with 9 bases aligning to TRBD1. The CDR3 has 13 amino acids. The germline V gene has CDR1 ENHRY and CDR2 SYGVKD. Losses at the gene ends were 6 bases for V and 8 bases for J; bases not matched to a gene: 5. As DNA, the CDR3 is TGTGCCATCAGCGGACAGGGGAGGGACATTCAGTACTTC. Encoded protein: CAISGQGRDIQYF.

J is TRBJ1-1 and V is TRBV10-3, with a possible D match to TRBD1 (6 bases). The V and J ends lost 2 bases and 7 bases respectively, with 17 bases between them. CDR1 and CDR2 from the germline V gene are ENHRY and SYGVKD. CDR3 size: 15 residues. In DNA form, the CDR3 reads TGTGCCATCAGTGAGCCAGGACAGAGAACAGGTGAAGCTTTCTTT. Protein product: CAISEPGQRTGEAFF.

The CDR3 region is CASVRETEAFF. The CDR3 DNA is TGTGCCAGTGTCCGGGAGACTGAAGCTTTCTTT. The chain recombines TRBV6-1 with TRBJ1-1, with D unresolved. The V gene's germline CDR1 is MNHNS and CDR2 SASEGT. CDR3 length equals 11 residues. Trimming took off 9 bases at V and 5 bases at J, with 10 bases between the two ends.

This sequence joins TRBV5-1 and TRBJ2-1; 15 bases line up with TRBD2. Germline CDR1 is SGHRS and CDR2 is YFSETQ. This CDR3 has 18 amino acids. The V gene end was trimmed by 4 bases and the J gene end by 2 bases; junction bases not matched to a gene: 7. CDR3 DNA: TGCGCCAGCAGCCCAGGGACTAGCGGGAGGCGCCCCTACAATGAGCAGTTCTTC. It translates to CASSPGTSGRRPYNEQFF.

As concerns this clonotype: A single base separates this from a much larger clone, so it may be a read error. V gene TRBV2 combines with J gene TRBJ2-3; D is unclear. The J call may be in error: the DNA end matches TRBJ1-5 better. Germline-derived CDR1 and CDR2 are SNHLY and FYNNEI. This CDR3 is built from 17 residues. For the CDR3, the DNA is TGTGCCAGCAGCCCCGACCCGGTTTCGATGAGCACAGATACGCAGCATTTT. It yields the protein CASSPDPVSMSTDTQHF.